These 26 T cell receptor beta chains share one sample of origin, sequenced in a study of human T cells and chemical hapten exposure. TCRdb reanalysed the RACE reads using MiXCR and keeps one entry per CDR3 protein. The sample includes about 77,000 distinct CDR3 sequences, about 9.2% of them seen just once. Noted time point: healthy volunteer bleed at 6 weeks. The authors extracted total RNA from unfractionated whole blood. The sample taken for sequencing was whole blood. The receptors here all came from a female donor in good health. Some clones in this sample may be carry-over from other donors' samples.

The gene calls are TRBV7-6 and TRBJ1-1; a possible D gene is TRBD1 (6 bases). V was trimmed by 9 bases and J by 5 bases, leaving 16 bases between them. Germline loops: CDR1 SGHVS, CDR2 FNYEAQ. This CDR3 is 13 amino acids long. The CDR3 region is CASSLTGLTEAFF. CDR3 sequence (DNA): TGTGCCAGTTCCTTGACAGGTTTAACTGAAGCTTTCTTT. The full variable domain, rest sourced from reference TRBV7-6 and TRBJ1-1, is GAGVSQSPRYKVTKRGQDVALRCDPISGHVSLYWYRQALGQGPEFLTYFNYEAQQDKSGLPNDRFSAERPEGSISTLTIQRTEQRDSAMYRCASSLTGLTEAFFGQGTRLTVV.

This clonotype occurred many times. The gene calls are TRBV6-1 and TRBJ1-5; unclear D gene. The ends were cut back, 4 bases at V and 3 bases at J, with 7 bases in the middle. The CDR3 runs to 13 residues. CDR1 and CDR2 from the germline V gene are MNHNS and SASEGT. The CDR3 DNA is TGTGCCAGCAGTGGACAAAACAATCAGCCCCAGCATTTT. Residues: CASSGQNNQPQHF.

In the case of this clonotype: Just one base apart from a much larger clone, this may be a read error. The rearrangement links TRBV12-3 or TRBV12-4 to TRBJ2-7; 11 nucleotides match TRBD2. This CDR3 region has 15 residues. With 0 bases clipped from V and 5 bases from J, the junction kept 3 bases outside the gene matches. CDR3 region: CASSLASGGAHEQYF. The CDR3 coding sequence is TGTGCCAGCAGTTTAGCTAGCGGGGGGGCCCACGAGCAGTACTTC.

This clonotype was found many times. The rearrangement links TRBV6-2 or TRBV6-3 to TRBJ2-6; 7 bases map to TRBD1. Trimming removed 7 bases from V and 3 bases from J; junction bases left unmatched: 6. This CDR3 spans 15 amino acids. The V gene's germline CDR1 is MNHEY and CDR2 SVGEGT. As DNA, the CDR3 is TGTGCCAGCATTGACAGGGATGTTGGGGCCAACGTCCTGACTTTC. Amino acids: CASIDRDVGANVLTF.

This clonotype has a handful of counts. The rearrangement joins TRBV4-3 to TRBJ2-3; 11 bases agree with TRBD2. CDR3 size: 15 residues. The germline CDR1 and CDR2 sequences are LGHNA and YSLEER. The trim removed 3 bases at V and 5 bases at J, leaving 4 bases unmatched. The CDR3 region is CASSQRGTSGDTQYF. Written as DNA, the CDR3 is TGCGCCAGCAGCCAGAGAGGGACTAGCGGAGATACGCAGTATTTT.

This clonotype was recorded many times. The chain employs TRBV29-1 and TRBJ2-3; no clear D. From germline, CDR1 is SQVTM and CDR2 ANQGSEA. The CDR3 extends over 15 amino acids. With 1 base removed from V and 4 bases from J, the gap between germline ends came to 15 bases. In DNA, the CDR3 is TGCAGCGTTGAAGGAAACTCCGCCGTGGCAGATACGCAGTATTTT. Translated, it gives CSVEGNSAVADTQYF.

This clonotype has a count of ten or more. CDR3 bases: TGTGCCACCAGTGATTTACCTGGAGGCACAGATACGCAGTATTTT. It encodes CATSDLPGGTDTQYF. The V gene is TRBV24-1, the J gene TRBJ2-3; D not resolved. V was pared by 1 base and J by 1 base, with 8 bases between. CDR3 length equals 15 residues. Germline V gives CDR1 KGHDR, CDR2 SFDVKD.

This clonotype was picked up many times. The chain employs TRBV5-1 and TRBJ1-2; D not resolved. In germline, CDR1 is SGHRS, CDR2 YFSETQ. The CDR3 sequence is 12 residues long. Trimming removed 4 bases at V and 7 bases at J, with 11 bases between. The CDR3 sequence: CASSPGQAGYTF. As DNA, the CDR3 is TGCGCCAGCAGCCCGGGTCAGGCTGGCTACACCTTC.

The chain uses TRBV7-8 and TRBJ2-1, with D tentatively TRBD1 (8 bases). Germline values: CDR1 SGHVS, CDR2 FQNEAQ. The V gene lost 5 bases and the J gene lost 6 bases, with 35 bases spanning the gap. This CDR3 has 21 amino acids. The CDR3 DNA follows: TGTGCCAGCAGCCTGCGCCGCGGGAGAACTAGAAACCCGACAGGGGTCAATGAGCAGTTCTTC. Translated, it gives CASSLRRGRTRNPTGVNEQFF.

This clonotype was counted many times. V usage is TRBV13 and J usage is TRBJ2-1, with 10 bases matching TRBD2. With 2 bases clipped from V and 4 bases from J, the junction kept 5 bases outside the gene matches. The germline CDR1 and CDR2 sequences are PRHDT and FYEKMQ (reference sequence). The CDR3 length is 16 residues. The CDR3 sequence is CASSLRTSGDYNEQFF. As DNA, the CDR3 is TGTGCCAGCAGCTTACGGACTAGCGGCGATTACAATGAGCAGTTCTTC. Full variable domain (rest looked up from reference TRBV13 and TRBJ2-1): AAGVIQSPRHLIKEKRETATLKCYPIPRHDTVYWYQQGPGQDPQFLISFYEKMQSDKGSIPDRFSAQQFSDYHSELNMSSLELGDSALYFCASSLRTSGDYNEQFFGPGTRLTVL.

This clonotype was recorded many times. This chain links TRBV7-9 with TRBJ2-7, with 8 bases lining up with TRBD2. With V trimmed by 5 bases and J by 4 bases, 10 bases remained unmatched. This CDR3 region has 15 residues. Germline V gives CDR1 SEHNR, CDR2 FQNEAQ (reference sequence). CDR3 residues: CASSRPGLARYEQYF. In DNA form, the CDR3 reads TGTGCCAGCAGCCGCCCCGGACTAGCCCGGTACGAGCAGTACTTC. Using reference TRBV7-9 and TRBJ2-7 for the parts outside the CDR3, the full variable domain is DTGVSQNPRHKITKRGQNVTFRCDPISEHNRLYWYRQTLGQGPEFLTYFQNEAQLEKSRLLSDRFSAERPKGSFSTLEIQRTEQGDSAMYLCASSRPGLARYEQYFGPGTRLTVT.

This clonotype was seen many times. The CDR3 nucleotides read TGTGCCAGCAGCTTAGTTGGCGACAACAATCAGCCCCAGCATTTT. It codes for CASSLVGDNNQPQHF. This rearrangement joins TRBV7-9 to TRBJ1-5; D is ambiguous. Trimming cost V 1 base and J 3 bases, with 10 bases left between them. Looked up from germline, CDR1 is SEHNR and CDR2 is FQNEAQ (reference sequence). This CDR3 region has 15 residues.

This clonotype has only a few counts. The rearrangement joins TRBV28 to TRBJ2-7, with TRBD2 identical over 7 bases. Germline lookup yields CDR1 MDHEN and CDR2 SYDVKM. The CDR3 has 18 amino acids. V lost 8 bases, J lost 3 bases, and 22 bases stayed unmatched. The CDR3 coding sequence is TGTGCCAGCTCAGACGGCAAGGGATGGGGAGGGAATCACTACGAGCAGTACTTC. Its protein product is CASSDGKGWGGNHYEQYF.

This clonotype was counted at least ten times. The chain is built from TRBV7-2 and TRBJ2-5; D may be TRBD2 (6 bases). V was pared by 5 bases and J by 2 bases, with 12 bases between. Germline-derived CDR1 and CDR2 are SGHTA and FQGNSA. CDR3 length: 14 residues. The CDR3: CASSPGLAQETQYF. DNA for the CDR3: TGTGCCAGCAGCCCGGGACTGGCGCAAGAGACCCAGTACTTC.

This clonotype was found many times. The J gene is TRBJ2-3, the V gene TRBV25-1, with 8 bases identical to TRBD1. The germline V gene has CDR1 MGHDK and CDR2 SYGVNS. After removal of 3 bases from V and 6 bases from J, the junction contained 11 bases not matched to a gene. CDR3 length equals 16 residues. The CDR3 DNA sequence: TGTGCCAGCAGTGAGGGTGCGACAGGGGCTTTGGATACGCAGTATTTT. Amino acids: CASSEGATGALDTQYF.

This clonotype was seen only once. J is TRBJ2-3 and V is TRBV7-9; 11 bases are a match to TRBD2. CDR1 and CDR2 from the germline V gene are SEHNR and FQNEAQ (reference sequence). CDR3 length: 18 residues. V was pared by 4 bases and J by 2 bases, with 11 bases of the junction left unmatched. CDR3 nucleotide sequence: TGTGCCAGCAGCTCCTCTAGCGGGGGGCCGCCGGTCACAGATACGCAGTATTTT. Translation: CASSSSSGGPPVTDTQYF.

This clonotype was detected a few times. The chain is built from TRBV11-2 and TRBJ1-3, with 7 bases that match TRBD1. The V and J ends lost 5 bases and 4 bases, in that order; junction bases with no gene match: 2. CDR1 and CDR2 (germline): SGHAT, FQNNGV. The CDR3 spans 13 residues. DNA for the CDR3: TGTGCCAGCAGCCGGACAGGAGGAAACACCATATATTTT. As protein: CASSRTGGNTIYF. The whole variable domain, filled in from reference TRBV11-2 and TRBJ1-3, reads EAGVAQSPRYKIIEKRQSVAFWCNPISGHATLYWYQQILGQGPKLLIQFQNNGVVDDSQLPKDRFSAERLKGVDSTLKIQPAKLEDSAVYLCASSRTGGNTIYFGEGSWLTVV.

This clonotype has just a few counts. CDR3 protein: CASSPGSGGPRNYGYTF. CDR3 nucleotide sequence: TGTGCCAGCAGCCCGGGGAGCGGCGGACCGCGTAACTATGGCTACACCTTC. This chain uses TRBV4-2 with TRBJ1-2, with D hard to call. Germline-derived CDR1 and CDR2 are LGHNA and YNFKEQ. V gave up 4 bases and J gave up 1 base, with 19 bases separating them. This CDR3 contains 17 residues.

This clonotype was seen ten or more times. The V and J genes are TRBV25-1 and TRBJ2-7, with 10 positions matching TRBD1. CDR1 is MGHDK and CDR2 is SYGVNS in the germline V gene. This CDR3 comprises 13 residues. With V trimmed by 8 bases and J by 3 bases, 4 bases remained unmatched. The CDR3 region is CASGDRGNYEQYF. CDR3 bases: TGTGCCAGCGGGGACAGGGGAAACTACGAGCAGTACTTC.

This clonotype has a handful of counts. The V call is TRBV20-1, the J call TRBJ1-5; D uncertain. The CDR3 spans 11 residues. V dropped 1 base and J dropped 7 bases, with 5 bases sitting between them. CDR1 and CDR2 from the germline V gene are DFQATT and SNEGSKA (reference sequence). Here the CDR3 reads CSARAGQPQHF. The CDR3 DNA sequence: TGCAGTGCTAGAGCCGGGCAGCCCCAGCATTTT.

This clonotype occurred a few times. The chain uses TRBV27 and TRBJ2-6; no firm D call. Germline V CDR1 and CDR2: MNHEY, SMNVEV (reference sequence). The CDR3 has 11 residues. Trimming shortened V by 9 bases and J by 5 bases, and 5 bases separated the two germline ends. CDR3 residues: CASRRANVLTF. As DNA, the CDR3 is TGTGCCAGTCGACGGGCCAACGTCCTGACTTTC.

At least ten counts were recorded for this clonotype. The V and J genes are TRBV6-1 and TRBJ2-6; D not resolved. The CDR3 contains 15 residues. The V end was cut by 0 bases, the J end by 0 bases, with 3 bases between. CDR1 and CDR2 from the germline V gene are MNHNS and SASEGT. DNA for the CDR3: TGTGCCAGCAGTGAAGCCAGCTCTGGGGCCAACGTCCTGACTTTC. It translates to CASSEASSGANVLTF.

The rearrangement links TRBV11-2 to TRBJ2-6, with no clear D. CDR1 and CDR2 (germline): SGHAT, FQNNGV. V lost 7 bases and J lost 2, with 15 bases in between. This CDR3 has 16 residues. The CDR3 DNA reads TGTGCCAGCACCCCATTGGTCGTAGCTGGGGCCAACGTCCTGACTTTC. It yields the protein CASTPLVVAGANVLTF.

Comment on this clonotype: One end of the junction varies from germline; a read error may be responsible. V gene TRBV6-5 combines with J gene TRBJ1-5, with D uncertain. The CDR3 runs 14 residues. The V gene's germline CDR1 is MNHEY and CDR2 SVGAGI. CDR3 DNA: TGTGCCACCGACTCGCCTCGGTGGGTACAGCCCCAGAATTTT. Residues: CATDSPRWVQPQNF.

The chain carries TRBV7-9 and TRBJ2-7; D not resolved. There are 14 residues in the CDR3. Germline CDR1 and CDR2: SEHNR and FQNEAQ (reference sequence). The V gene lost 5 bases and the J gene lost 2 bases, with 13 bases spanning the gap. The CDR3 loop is CASSPSTRAYEQYF. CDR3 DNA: TGTGCCAGCAGCCCCAGCACCCGAGCCTACGAGCAGTACTTC.

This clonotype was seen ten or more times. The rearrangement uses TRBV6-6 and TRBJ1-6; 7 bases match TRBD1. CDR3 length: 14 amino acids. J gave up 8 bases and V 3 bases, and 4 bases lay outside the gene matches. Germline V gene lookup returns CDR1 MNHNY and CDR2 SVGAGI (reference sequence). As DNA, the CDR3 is TGTGCCAGCAGTTATGGGACAGAACATTCACCCCTCCACTTT. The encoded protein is CASSYGTEHSPLHF.